The text below deals with one T cell receptor (beta chain). This sample is part of a study of patients and donors after allogeneic stem cell transplantation. TCRdb re-derived calls from the RT-PCR reads in MiXCR, one entry per CDR3 protein. The sample holds over 130,000 distinct CDR3 sequences, approximately 40% seen once. J lost 10 bases, V lost 4 bases, and 8 bases had no gene match. The CDR3 has 16 residues. Per germline, CDR1 SGHRS and CDR2 YFSETQ. The sequencing input was blood, either unsorted or a sorted T cell fraction (not recorded which). V is TRBV5-1 and J is TRBJ2-1, with 16 positions matching TRBD2. This receptor was identified in a human donor who was either an allogeneic HSCT recipient or a stem cell or donor lymphocyte infusion donor (not recorded which). It is not recorded whose cells these are; they may come from a transplant donor. CDR3 amino acids: CASSAGLAGGHGEQFF. As DNA, the CDR3 is TGCGCCAGCAGCGCGGGACTAGCGGGGGGGCACGGAGAGCAGTTCTTC.